This TCR beta chain was found in a study of blood T cell repertoires in COVID-19. V lost 4 bases and J 1 base, leaving 16 bases between the germline ends. The CDR3 is 16 amino acids. Per the germline V gene, CDR1 is LGHDT and CDR2 is YNNKEL (reference sequence). Original analysis: Reference gene primer amplification gave estimated nucleated cell counts. Sequenced by immunoSEQ multiplex PCR; TCRdb stores in-frame clones only, minus some. Clone size and V and J calls were adopted from that table, with D and trimming inferred from the DNA. This table has about 200,000 clones, 82% appearing once. Participant age was roughly 18 to 100 years, and participants resided in fewer than 25 US areas. Categorization into cohorts depended on clinical history that participants reported.

Sequenced material: PBMCs or T cells enriched from blood (not recorded which). This clonotype was obtained from a man aged 40-55 years who had recovered from COVID-19. V and J are TRBV3-1 (or the pseudogene TRBV3-2) and TRBJ1-2, with D perhaps matching TRBD1 (6 bases). The CDR3 DNA reads TGTGCCAGCAGCCCCCAGGGGCTGGGCTTTAACTATGGCTACACCTTC. Translated: CASSPQGLGFNYGYTF.